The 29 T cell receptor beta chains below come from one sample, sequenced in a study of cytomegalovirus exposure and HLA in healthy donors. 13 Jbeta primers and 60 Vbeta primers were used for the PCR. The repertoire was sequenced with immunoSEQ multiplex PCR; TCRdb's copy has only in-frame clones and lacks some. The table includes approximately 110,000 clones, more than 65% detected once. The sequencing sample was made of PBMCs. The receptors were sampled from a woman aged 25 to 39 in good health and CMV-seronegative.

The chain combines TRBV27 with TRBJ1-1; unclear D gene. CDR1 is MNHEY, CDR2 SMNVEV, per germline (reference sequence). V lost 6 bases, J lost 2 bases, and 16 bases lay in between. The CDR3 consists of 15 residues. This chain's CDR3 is CASSPLGQQNTEAFF. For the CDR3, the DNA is TGTGCCAGCAGCCCCCTTGGGCAGCAAAACACTGAAGCTTTCTTT.

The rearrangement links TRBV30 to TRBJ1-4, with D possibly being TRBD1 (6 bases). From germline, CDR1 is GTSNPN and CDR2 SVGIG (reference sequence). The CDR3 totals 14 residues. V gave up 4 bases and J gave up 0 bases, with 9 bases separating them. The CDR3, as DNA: TGTGCCTGGACCCGGACAGCAACTAATGAAAAACTGTTTTTT. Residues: CAWTRTATNEKLFF.

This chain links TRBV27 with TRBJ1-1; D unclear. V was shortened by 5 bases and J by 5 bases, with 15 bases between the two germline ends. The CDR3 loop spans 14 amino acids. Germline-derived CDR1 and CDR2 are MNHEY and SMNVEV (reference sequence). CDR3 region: CASSATSSGTEAFF. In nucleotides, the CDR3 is TGTGCCAGCAGTGCAACAAGTTCAGGTACTGAAGCTTTCTTT.

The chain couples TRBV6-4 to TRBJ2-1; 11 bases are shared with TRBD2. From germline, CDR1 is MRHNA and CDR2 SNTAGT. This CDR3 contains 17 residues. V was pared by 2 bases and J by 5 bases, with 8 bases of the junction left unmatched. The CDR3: CASSDQPSGGTHNEQFF. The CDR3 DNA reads TGTGCCAGCAGTGACCAACCTAGCGGGGGGACTCACAATGAGCAGTTCTTC.

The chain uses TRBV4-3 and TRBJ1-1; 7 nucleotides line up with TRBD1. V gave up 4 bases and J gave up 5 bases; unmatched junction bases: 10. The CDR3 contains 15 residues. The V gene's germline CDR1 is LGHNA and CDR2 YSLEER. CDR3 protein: CASSRETGVSTEAFF. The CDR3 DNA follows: TGCGCCAGCAGCCGAGAAACAGGGGTTTCGACTGAAGCTTTCTTT.

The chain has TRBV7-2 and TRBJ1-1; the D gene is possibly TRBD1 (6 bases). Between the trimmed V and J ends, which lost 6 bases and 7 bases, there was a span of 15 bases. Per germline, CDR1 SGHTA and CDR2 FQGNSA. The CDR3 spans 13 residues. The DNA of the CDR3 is TGTGCCAGCAGTCTGATGACAGGCAGTGAAGCTTTCTTT. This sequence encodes CASSLMTGSEAFF.

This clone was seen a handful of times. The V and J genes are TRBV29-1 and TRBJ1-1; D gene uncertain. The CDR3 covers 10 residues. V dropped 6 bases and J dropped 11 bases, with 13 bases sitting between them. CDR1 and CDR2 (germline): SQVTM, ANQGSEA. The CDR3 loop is CSVGGDVAFF. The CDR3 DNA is TGCAGCGTAGGCGGGGATGTTGCTTTCTTT.

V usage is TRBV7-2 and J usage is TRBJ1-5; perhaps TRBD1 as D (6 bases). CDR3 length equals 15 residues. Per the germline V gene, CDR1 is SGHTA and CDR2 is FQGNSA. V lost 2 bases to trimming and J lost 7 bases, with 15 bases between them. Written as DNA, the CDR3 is TGTGCCAGCAGCTTACGGTCGGGGGGGCGACAGCCCCAGCATTTT. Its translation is CASSLRSGGRQPQHF.

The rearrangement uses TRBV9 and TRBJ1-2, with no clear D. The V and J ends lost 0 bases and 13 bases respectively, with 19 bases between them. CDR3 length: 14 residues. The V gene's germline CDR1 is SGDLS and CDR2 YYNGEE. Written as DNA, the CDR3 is TGTGCCAGCAGCGTAGAGAGTGGTAATGCTATCGCCACCTTC. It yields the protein CASSVESGNAIATF.

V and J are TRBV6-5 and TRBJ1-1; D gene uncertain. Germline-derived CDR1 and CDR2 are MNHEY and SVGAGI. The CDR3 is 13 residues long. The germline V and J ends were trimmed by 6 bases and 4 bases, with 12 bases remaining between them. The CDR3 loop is CASSRGRVTEAFF. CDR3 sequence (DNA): TGTGCCAGCAGCCGCGGTCGGGTCACTGAAGCTTTCTTT.

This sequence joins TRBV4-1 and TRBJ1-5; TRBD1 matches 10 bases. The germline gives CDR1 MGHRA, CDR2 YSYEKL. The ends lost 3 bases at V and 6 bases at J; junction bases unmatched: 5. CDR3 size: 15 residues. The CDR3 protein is CASSQETGGFQPQHF. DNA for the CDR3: TGCGCCAGCAGCCAGGAGACAGGGGGCTTTCAGCCCCAGCATTTT.

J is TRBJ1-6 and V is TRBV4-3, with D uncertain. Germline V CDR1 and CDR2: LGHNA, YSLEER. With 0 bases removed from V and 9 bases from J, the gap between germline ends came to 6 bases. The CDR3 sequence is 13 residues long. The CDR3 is CASSQEGPSPLHF. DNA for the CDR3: TGCGCCAGCAGCCAAGAGGGCCCTTCACCCCTCCACTTT.

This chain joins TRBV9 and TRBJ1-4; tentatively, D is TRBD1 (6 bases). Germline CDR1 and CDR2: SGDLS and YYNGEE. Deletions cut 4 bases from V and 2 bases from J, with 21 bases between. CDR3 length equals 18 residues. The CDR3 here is CASSFNPQGGRTNEKLFF. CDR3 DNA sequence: TGTGCCAGCAGCTTCAACCCACAGGGCGGACGGACTAATGAAAAACTGTTTTTT. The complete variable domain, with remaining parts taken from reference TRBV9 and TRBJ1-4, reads DSGVTQTPKHLITATGQRVTLRCSPRSGDLSVYWYQQSLDQGLQFLIQYYNGEERAKGNILERFSAQQFPDLHSELNLSSLELGDSALYFCASSFNPQGGRTNEKLFFGSGTQLSVL.

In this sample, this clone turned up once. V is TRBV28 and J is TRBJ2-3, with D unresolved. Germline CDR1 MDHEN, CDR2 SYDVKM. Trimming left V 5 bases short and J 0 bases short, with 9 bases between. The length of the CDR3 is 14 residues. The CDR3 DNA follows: TGTGCCAGCAGTAGCAGCAGGAGCACAGATACGCAGTATTTT. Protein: CASSSSRSTDTQYF.

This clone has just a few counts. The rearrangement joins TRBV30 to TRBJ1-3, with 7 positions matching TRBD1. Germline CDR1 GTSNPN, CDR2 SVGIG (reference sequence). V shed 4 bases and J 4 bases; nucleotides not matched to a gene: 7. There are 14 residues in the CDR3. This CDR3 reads CAWKAAGGGNTIYF. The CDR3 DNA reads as TGTGCCTGGAAGGCCGCAGGGGGAGGAAACACCATATATTTT.

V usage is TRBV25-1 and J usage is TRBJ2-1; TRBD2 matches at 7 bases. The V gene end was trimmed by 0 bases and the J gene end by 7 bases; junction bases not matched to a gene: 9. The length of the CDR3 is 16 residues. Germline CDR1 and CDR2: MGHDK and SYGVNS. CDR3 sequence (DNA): TGTGCCAGCAGTGAATATGTGGGAGGGCCTGGGAATGAGCAGTTCTTC. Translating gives CASSEYVGGPGNEQFF.

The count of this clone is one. CDR3 residues: CASSPRRGGSGYTF. The CDR3 nucleotides read TGTGCCAGCAGCCCCCGTAGGGGAGGTAGTGGCTACACCTTC. This sequence joins TRBV7-2 and TRBJ1-2, with a tentative D call TRBD1 (5 bases). This CDR3 is 14 amino acids long. Deletions cut 5 bases from V and 7 bases from J, with 17 bases between. Germline V gene lookup returns CDR1 SGHTA and CDR2 FQGNSA. Supplemented by reference TRBV7-2 and TRBJ1-2, the full variable domain reads GAGVSQSPSNKVTEKGKDVELRCDPISGHTALYWYRQSLGQGLEFLIYFQGNSAPDKSGLPSDRFSAERTGGSVSTLTIQRTQQEDSAVYLCASSPRRGGSGYTFGSGTRLTVV.

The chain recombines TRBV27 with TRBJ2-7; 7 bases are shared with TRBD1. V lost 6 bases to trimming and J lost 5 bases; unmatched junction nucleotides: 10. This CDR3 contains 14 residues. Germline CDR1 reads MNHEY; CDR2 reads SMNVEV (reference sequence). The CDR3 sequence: CASRPRGRVHEQYF. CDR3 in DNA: TGTGCCAGCAGGCCAAGGGGGCGAGTCCACGAGCAGTACTTC.

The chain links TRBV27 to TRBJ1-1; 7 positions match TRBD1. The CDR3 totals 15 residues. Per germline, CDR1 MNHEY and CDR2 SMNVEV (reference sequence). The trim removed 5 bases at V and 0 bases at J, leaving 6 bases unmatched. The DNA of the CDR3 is TGTGCCAGCAGTCCCGGGACAGCCGTGAACACTGAAGCTTTCTTT. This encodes CASSPGTAVNTEAFF.

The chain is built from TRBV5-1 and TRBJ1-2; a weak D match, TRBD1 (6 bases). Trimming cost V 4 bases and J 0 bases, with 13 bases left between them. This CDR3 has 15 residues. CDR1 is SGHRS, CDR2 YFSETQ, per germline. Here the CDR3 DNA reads TGCGCCAGCAGCACGCGGACAGCAGCTAACTATGGCTACACCTTC. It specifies CASSTRTAANYGYTF.

CDR3 coding DNA: TGTGCCAGCTCACCGCGACAGGTAGGGACTGAAGCTTTCTTT. Translating it yields CASSPRQVGTEAFF. The V gene is TRBV18, the J gene TRBJ1-1; D is possibly TRBD1 (6 bases). Germline V gene data show CDR1 as KGHSH and CDR2 as LQKENI. V was trimmed by 3 bases and J by 5 bases, leaving 13 bases between them. The length of the CDR3 is 14 residues.

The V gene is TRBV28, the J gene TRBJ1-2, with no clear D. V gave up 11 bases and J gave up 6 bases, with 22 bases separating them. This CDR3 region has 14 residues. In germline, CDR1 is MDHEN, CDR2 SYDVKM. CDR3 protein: CAAPPGAALHGYTF. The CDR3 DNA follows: TGTGCCGCCCCACCGGGAGCGGCTCTCCATGGCTACACCTTC.

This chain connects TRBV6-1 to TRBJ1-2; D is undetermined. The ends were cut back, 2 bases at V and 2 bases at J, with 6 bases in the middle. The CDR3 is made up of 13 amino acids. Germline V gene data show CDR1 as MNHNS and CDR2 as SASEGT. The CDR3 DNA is TGTGCCAGCAGTGAAAATCAGAACTATGGCTACACCTTC. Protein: CASSENQNYGYTF.

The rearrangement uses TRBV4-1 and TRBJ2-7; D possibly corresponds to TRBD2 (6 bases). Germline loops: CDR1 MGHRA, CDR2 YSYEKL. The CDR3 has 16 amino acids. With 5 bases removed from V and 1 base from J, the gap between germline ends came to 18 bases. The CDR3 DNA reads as TGCGCCAGCAGCTCTCAGGGACCAGGACTATCCTACGAGCAGTACTTC. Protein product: CASSSQGPGLSYEQYF.

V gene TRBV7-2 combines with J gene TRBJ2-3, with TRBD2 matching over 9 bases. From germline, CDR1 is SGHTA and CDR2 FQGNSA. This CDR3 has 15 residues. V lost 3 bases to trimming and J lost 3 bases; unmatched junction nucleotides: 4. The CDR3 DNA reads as TGTGCCAGCAGCTTGTTTGCGGGGGGGACAGATACGCAGTATTTT. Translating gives CASSLFAGGTDTQYF. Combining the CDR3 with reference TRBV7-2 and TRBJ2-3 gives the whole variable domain GAGVSQSPSNKVTEKGKDVELRCDPISGHTALYWYRQSLGQGLEFLIYFQGNSAPDKSGLPSDRFSAERTGGSVSTLTIQRTQQEDSAVYLCASSLFAGGTDTQYFGPGTRLTVL.

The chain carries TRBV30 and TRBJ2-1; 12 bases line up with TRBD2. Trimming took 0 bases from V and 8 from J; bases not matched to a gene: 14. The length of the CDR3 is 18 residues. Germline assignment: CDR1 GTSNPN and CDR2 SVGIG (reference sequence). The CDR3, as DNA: TGTGCCTGGAGTGTAAAGACCCGCACTAGCGGGGGGTGGGATGAGCAGTTCTTC. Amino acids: CAWSVKTRTSGGWDEQFF. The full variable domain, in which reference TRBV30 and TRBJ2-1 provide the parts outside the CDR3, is SQTIHQWPATLVQPVGSPLSLECTVEGTSNPNLYWYRQAAGRGLQLLFYSVGIGQISSEVPQNLSASRPQDRQFILSSKKLLLSDSGFYLCAWSVKTRTSGGWDEQFFGPGTRLTVL.

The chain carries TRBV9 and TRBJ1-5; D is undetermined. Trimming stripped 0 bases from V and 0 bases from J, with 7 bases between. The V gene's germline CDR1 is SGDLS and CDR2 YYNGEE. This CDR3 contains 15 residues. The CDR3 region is CASSVDGYSNQPQHF. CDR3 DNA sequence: TGTGCCAGCAGCGTAGACGGGTATAGCAATCAGCCCCAGCATTTT.

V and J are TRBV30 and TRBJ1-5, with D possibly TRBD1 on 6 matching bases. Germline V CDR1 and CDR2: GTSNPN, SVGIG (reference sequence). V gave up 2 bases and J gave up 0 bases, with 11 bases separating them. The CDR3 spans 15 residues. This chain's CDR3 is CAWSQQGISNQPQHF. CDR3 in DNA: TGTGCCTGGAGTCAACAGGGAATTAGCAATCAGCCCCAGCATTTT. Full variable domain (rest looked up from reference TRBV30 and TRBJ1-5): SQTIHQWPATLVQPVGSPLSLECTVEGTSNPNLYWYRQAAGRGLQLLFYSVGIGQISSEVPQNLSASRPQDRQFILSSKKLLLSDSGFYLCAWSQQGISNQPQHFGDGTRLSIL.

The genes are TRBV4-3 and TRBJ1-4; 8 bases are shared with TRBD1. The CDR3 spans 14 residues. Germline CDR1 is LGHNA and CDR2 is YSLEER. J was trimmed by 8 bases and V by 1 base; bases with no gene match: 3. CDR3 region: CASSQGTGTEKLFF. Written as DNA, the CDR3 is TGCGCCAGCAGCCAAGGGACAGGGACGGAAAAACTGTTTTTT.